The present T cell receptor (beta chain) was sequenced within a study of hypomethylating agent response in myelodysplastic syndrome. Study information: With a mean age of about 70 +/- 6 years, patients were most commonly cytogenetically diploid. Non-responders met neither complete response nor hematologic improvement criteria, which defined response. Regarding the study as a whole: No significant post-treatment change in richness, rarefaction diversity or clonality, across all patients or response groups.

Bulk bone marrow was analyzed without sorting T-cell subsets. The V and J ends lost 3 bases and 12 bases respectively, with 15 bases between them. There are 13 residues in the CDR3. CDR1 is SGHNT, CDR2 YENEEA, per germline. This table comes from immunoSEQ multiplex PCR, and its TCRdb copy is limited to in-frame clones, with some not included. The sample has thousands of clones, 80% to 90% seen once. Remarks on this clone: Its target is unknown.

The TCR sequence derives from a human donor with myelodysplastic syndrome. The sample consisted of bone marrow, taken before or after starting hypomethylating agent treatment for myelodysplastic syndrome (not recorded which). This sequence joins TRBV11-3 and TRBJ2-1; the D gene is possibly TRBD2 (5 bases). The CDR3 coding sequence is TGTGCCAGCAGCTTGGAGCCTCTCGGAGGGCAGTTCTTC. Its protein product is CASSLEPLGGQFF.